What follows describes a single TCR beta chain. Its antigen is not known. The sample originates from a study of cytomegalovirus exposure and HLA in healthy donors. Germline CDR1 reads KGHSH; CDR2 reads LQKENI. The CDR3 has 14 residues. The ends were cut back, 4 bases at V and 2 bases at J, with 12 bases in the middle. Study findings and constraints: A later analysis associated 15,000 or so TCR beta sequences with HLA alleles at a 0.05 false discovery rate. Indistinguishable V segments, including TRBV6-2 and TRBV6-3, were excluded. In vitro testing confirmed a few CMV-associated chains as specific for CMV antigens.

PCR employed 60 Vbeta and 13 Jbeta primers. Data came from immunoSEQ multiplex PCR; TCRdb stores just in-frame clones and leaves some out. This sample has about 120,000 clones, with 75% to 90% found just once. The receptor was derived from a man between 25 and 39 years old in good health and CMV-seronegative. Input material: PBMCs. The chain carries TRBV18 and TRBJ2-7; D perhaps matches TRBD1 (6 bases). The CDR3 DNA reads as TGTGCCAGCTCACGAGACAGGCGAGCCTACGAGCAGTACTTC. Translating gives CASSRDRRAYEQYF.